Listed below are T cell receptor beta chains from one sample, sequenced in a study of human T cells and chemical hapten exposure. MiXCR, applied by TCRdb to the RACE reads, yields one record per CDR3 protein. The sample has about 350,000 distinct CDR3 sequences; about 6.9% are singletons. The material sequenced was whole blood, taken in connection with sensitization to the hapten diphenylcyclopropenone (DPC). These receptors all come from a woman under 30 with alopecia areata. Some clones in this sample may be carry-over from other donors' samples. The CDR3 runs from the conserved cysteine through the conserved F or W. A D gene is named only where the DNA matches it firmly. The size field is filled for only some rows; it gives once, few, many or a size class.

>TRBJ2-6|-|-|TRBV6-2/TRBV6-3
TGTGCCAGCAGTCACAGAACGGGGGCCAACGTCCTGACTTTC
CASSHRTGANVLTF
>TRBJ2-5|TRBD1|few|TRBV29-1
TGCAGCGTGACGATTCACGGACAGGAAGAGACCCAGTACTTC
CSVTIHGQEETQYF
>TRBJ2-2|-|-|TRBV27
TGTGCCAGCAGTTTATCCCAGGATGGGGGCACCGGGGAGCTGTTTTTT
CASSLSQDGGTGELFF
>TRBJ1-3|TRBD1|many|TRBV12-3/TRBV12-4
TGTGCCAGCAGTCTCCCCAGGGGGGGAGGCTCTGGAAACACCATATATTTT
CASSLPRGGGSGNTIYF
>TRBJ2-3|TRBD1|many|TRBV28
TGTGCCAGCAGTTTTCGACAGGGGACGCAGTATTTT
CASSFRQGTQYF
>TRBJ1-5|-|few|TRBV4-1
TGCGCCAGCAGCTTCCGTCATCCCCCCGTACATAATAGTGTGACGGGACTAAATCAGCCCCAGCATTTT
CASSFRHPPVHNSVTGLNQPQHF
>TRBJ1-2|TRBD1|few|TRBV6-6
TGTGCCAGCACCTCAAAATCCGTACAGGGGGCCCGCTATGGCTACACCTTC
CASTSKSVQGARYGYTF
>TRBJ1-2|TRBD1|many|TRBV6-5
TGTGCCAGCAGTTACACCAGGGGGCTTGACTATGGCTACACCTTC
CASSYTRGLDYGYTF
>TRBJ1-1|-|many|TRBV27
TGTGCCAGCAGTTACACATCCACGGGAACTGAAGCTTTCTTT
CASSYTSTGTEAFF
>TRBJ2-1|-|many|TRBV28
TGTGCCAGCACCAACCCAGGGTATGAGCAGTTCTTC
CASTNPGYEQFF
>TRBJ2-5|TRBD1|-|TRBV5-1
TGCGCCAGCAGCTGGAGGCCCGGGACAGGGGCACAAGAGACCCAGTACTTC
CASSWRPGTGAQETQYF
>TRBJ2-3|-|many|TRBV7-2
TGTGCCAGCAGCCCTTCCGGGCCCCAAGGGGATACGCAGTATTTT
CASSPSGPQGDTQYF
>TRBJ1-6|TRBD1|many|TRBV2
TGTGCCAGCTTGGGACAGGCTAAGCCACCCCTCCACTTT
CASLGQAKPPLHF
>TRBJ1-2|-|many|TRBV2
TGTGCCAGCAGTGAAGCCTATGGCTACACCTTC
CASSEAYGYTF
>TRBJ2-1|-|-|TRBV6-5
TGTGCCAGCGGGTTAGGGGACTATGAGCAGTTCTTC
CASGLGDYEQFF
>TRBJ2-3|TRBD2|-|TRBV4-1
TGCGCCAGCAGCCATGAGGATAGCGGGCGTGATACGCAGTATTTT
CASSHEDSGRDTQYF
>TRBJ2-1|TRBD2|-|TRBV15
TGTGCCACCAGCAGAGAACCAGCGGGGGGGCCTTGGGAGCAGTTCTTC
CATSREPAGGPWEQFF
>TRBJ2-1|TRBD2|few|TRBV6-2/TRBV6-3
TGTGCCAGCAGTGCTAGCGGGGCCCGGGGGAATGAGCAGTTCTTC
CASSASGARGNEQFF
>TRBJ2-3|TRBD2|-|TRBV11-3
TGTGCCAGCAGCGGGGGGGACGGAGATACGCAGTATTTT
CASSGGDGDTQYF
>TRBJ2-7|TRBD1|-|TRBV20-1
TGCAGTGCTAGAGGAACAGGGGACCTCTACGAGCAGTACTTC
CSARGTGDLYEQYF
>TRBJ2-3|-|few|TRBV14
TGTGCCAGCAGCCTTGGGGGTATGAGCACAGATACGCAGTATTTT
CASSLGGMSTDTQYF
>TRBJ1-2|-|-|TRBV5-6
TGTGCCAGCAGCTTTTCTAACGTTGTCTATGGCTACACCTTC
CASSFSNVVYGYTF
>TRBJ2-3|-|many|TRBV7-6
TGTGCCAGCAACCGACGGACGGGCTCTACGCAGTATTTT
CASNRRTGSTQYF
>TRBJ2-1|-|few|TRBV5-5
TGTGCCAGCAGCTATTCTGGGACTGAGACCTACAATGAGCAGTTCTTC
CASSYSGTETYNEQFF
>TRBJ2-7|TRBD1|few|TRBV6-5
TGTGCCAGCTGTTCCCGGACAGGAAGGGGCGAGCAGTACTTC
CASCSRTGRGEQYF
>TRBJ1-1|-|many|TRBV6-5
TGTGCCAGCAGTTACATTGCCGCTTTTAACACTGAAGCTTTCTTT
CASSYIAAFNTEAFF
>TRBJ2-7|-|many|TRBV20-1
TGCAGTGCTCAAGGGGACTCGCCCTACGAGCAGTACTTC
CSAQGDSPYEQYF
>TRBJ1-6|-|many|TRBV27
TGTGCCAGCAGTCGCCGGGACATTATCTCACCCCTCCACTTT
CASSRRDIISPLHF
>TRBJ1-5|TRBD1|-|TRBV15
TGTGCCACCAGCGGGACCGTGGGCGACAGGGGGCACCAGCCCCAGCATTTT
CATSGTVGDRGHQPQHF